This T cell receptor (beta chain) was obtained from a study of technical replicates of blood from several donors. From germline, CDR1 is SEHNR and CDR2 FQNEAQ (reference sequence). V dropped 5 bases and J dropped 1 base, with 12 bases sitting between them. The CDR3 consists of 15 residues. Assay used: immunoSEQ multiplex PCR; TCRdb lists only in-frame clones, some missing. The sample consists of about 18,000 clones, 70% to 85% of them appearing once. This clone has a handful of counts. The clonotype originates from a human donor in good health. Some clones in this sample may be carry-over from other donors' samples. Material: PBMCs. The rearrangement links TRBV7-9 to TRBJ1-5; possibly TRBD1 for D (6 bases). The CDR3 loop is CASSLGTHSNQPQHF. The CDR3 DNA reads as TGTGCCAGCAGCCTCGGGACACACAGCAATCAGCCCCAGCATTTT.